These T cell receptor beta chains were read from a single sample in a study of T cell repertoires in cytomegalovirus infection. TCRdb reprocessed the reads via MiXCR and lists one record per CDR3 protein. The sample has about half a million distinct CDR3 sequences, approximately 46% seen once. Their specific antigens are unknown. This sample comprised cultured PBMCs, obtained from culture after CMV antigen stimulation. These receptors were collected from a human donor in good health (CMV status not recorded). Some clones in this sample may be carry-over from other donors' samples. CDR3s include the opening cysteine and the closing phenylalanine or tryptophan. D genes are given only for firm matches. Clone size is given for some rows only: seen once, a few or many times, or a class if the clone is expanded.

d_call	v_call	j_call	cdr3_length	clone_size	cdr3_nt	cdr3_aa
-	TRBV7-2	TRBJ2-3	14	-	TGTGCCAGCAGAGCCCCAGGGAGGTTGGGTACGCAGTATTTT	CASRAPGRLGTQYF
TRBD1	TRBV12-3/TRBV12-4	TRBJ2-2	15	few	TGTGCCAGCAGTTCGTTGACAGGGACCGTCGGGGAGCTGTTTTTT	CASSSLTGTVGELFF
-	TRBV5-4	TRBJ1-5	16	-	TGTGCCAGCAGCCACGGACCGACAGGTAGCAATCAGCCCCAGCATTTT	CASSHGPTGSNQPQHF
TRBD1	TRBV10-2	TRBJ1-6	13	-	TGCGCCAGGGGACAGGGTTTGGGTTCACCCCTCCACTTT	CARGQGLGSPLHF
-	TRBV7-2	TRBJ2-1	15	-	TGTGCCAGCAGCTTCTTCGGCGGCTCCTACAATGAGCAGTTCTTC	CASSFFGGSYNEQFF
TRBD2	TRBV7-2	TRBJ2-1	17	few	TGTGCCAGCAGCTCCGGTGGGGCTAGCGGACTGTACAATGAGCAGTTCTTC	CASSSGGASGLYNEQFF
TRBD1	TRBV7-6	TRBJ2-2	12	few	TGTGCCAGCAGCAACAGGGGAGGGGAGCTGTTTTTT	CASSNRGGELFF
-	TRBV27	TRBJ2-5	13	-	TGTGCCAGCAAGAGAGAATACCAAGAGACCCAGTACTTC	CASKREYQETQYF
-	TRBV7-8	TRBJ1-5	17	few	TGTGCCAGCAGCTTAGGTTGGGGAGGTTCTGGCAATCAGCCCCAGCATTTT	CASSLGWGGSGNQPQHF
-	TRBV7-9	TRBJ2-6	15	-	TGTGCCAGCAGTTCTTACACGGGCGGGGCCAACGTCCTGACTTTC	CASSSYTGGANVLTF
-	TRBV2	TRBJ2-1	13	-	TGTGCAGGGGGAGTTACCTCCTACAATGAGCAGTTCTTC	CAGGVTSYNEQFF
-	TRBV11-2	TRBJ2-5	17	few	TGTGCCAGCAGCTTAGGTCTTGGGCAAGGGCTCCAAGAGACCCAGTACTTC	CASSLGLGQGLQETQYF
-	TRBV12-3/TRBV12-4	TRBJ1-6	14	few	TGTGCCAGCTCAGACAGCTCCTATAATTCACCCCTCCACTTT	CASSDSSYNSPLHF
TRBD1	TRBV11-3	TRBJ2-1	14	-	TGTGCCAGCAGCCCCGGACAGGGTGGGAATGAGCAGTTCTTC	CASSPGQGGNEQFF
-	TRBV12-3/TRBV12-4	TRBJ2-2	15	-	TGTGCCAGCAGCCCCGGAGGGGAGTACACCGGGGAGCTGTTTTTT	CASSPGGEYTGELFF
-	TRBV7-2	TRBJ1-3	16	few	TGTGCCAGCAGCTTAGCGATGGGCAGCTCTGGAAACACCATATATTTT	CASSLAMGSSGNTIYF
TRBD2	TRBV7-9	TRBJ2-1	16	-	TGTGCCAGCAGCAAGAGTGGGGCTAGCGGGGGAGTTGAGCAGTTCTTC	CASSKSGASGGVEQFF
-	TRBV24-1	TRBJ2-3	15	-	TGTGCCACCAGTGATTTGCAGACAGGACGTGATACGCAGTATTTT	CATSDLQTGRDTQYF
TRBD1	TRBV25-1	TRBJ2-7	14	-	TGTGCCAGCAGTTCCGGGACAGCTGACTACGAGCAGTACTTC	CASSSGTADYEQYF
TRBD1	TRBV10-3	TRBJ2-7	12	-	TGTGCCATCAGTGGACAGGGCTACGAGCAGTACTTC	CAISGQGYEQYF
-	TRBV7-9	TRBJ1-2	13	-	TGTGCCAGCAGCTCGGGGGGCATCTATGGCTACACCTTC	CASSSGGIYGYTF
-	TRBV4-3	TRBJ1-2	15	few	TGCGCCAGCAGCCAAGATTGGGTTAACGGCTATGGCTACACCTTC	CASSQDWVNGYGYTF
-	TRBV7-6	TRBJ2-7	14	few	TGTGCCAGCAGCTTAGTTAGTAGGGGGGCCGAGCAGTACTTC	CASSLVSRGAEQYF
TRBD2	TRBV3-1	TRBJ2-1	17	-	TGTGCCAGCAGCCAAGAACTAGCGGGGGGGCCGAGAAATGAGCAGTTCTTC	CASSQELAGGPRNEQFF